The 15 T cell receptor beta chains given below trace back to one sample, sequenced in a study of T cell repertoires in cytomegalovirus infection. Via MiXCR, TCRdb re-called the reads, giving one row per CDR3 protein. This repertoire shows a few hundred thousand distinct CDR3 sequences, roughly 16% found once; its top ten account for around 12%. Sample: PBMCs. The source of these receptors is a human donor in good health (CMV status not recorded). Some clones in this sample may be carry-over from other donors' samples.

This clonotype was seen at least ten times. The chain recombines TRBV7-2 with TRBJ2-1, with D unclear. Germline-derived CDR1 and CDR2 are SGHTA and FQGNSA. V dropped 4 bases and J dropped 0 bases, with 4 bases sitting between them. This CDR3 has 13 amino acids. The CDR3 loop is CASSSSSYNEQFF. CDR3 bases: TGTGCCAGCAGCTCGAGCTCCTACAATGAGCAGTTCTTC.

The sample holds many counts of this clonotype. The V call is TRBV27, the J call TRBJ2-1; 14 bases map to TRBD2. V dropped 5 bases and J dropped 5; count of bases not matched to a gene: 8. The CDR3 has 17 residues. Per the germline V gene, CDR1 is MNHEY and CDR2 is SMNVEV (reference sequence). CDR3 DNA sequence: TGTGCCAGCAGTCTCCCGTGGACTAGCGGGGGGCACAATGAGCAGTTCTTC. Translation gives CASSLPWTSGGHNEQFF.

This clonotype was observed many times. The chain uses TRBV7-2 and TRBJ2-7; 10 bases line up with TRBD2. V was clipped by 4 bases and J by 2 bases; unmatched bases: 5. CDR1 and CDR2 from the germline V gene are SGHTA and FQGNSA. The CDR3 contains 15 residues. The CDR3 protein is CASSSIAGGPYEQYF. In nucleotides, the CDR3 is TGTGCCAGCAGCTCAATAGCGGGGGGCCCCTACGAGCAGTACTTC.

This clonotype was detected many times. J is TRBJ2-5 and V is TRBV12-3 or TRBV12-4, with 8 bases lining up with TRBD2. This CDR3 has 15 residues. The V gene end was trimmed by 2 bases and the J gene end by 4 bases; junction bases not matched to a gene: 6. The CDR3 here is CASSLFGLAGETQYF. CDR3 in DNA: TGTGCCAGCAGTTTATTCGGACTAGCAGGAGAGACCCAGTACTTC.

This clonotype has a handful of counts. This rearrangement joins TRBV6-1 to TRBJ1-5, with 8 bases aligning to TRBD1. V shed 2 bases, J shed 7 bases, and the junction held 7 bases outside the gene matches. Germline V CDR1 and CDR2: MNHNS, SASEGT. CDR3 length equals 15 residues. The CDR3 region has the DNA TGTGCCAGCAGTGAAAGGACAGGGCTAAAACAGCCCCAGCATTTT. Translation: CASSERTGLKQPQHF.

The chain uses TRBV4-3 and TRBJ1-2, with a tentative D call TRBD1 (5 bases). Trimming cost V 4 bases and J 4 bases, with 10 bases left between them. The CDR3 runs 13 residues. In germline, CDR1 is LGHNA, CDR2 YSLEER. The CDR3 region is CASSPSGGYGYTF. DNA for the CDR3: TGCGCCAGCAGCCCCTCCGGGGGCTATGGCTACACCTTC.

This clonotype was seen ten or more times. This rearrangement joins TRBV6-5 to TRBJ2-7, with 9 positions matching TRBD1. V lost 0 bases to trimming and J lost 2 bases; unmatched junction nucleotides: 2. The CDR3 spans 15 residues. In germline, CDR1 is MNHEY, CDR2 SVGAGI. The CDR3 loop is CASSYSGQGPYEQYF. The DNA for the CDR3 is TGTGCCAGCAGTTACTCGGGACAGGGTCCCTACGAGCAGTACTTC.

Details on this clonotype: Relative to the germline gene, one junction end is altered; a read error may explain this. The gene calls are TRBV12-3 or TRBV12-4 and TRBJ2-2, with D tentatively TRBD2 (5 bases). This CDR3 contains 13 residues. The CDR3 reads CASRLGSTGELFF. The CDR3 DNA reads TGTGCCAGCAGATTAGGGAGCACCGGGGAGCTGTTTTTT.

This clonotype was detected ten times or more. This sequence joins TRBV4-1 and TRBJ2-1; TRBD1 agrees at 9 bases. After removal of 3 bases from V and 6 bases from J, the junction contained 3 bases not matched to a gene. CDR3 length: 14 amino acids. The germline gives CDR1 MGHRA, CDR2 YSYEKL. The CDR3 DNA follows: TGCGCCAGCAGCCACCCGGACAGGGGCAATGAGCAGTTCTTC. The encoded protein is CASSHPDRGNEQFF.

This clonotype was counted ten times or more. CDR3 region: CASSLEGLDYGYTF. CDR3 in DNA: TGTGCCAGCAGCTTGGAGGGGTTAGACTATGGCTACACCTTC. This chain uses TRBV7-8 with TRBJ1-2; D might be TRBD1 (5 bases). This CDR3 is built from 14 residues. The V gene lost 3 bases and the J gene lost 3 bases, with 11 bases spanning the gap. Germline V CDR1 and CDR2: SGHVS, FQNEAQ.

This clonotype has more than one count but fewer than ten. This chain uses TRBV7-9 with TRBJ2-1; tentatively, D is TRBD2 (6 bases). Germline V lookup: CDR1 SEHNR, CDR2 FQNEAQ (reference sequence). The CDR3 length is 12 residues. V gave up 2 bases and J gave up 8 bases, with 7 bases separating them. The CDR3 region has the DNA TGTGCCAGCAGCTTAATAGCGGATGAGCAGTTCTTC. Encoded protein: CASSLIADEQFF.

The CDR3 spells CASSRNQGSYNEQFF. CDR3 nucleotide sequence: TGTGCCAGCAGCAGAAATCAGGGTTCCTACAATGAGCAGTTCTTC. This chain joins TRBV5-6 and TRBJ2-1; TRBD1 is a possible D gene (5 bases). Trimming pared 4 bases from V and 1 base from J, leaving 12 bases between. Germline V gene data show CDR1 as SGHDT and CDR2 as YYEEEE. The CDR3 spans 15 residues.

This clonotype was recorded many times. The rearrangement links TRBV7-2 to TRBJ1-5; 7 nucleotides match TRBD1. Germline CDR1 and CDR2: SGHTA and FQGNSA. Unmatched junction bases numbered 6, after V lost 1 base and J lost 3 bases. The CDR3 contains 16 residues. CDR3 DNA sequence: TGTGCCAGCAGCTTAGGCAGGGACAGCTTCAATCAGCCCCAGCATTTT. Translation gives CASSLGRDSFNQPQHF.

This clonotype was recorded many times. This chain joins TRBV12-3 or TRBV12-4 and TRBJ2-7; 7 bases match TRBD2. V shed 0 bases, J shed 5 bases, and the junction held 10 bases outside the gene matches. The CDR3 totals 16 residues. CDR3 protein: CASSLARGGGTDEQYF. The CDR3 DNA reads TGTGCCAGCAGTTTAGCGCGTGGGGGGGGTACGGACGAGCAGTACTTC.

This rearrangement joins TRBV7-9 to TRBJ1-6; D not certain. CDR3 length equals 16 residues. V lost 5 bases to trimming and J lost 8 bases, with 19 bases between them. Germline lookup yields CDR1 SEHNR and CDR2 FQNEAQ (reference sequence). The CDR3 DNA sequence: TGTGCCAGCAGCCTTGCTGGTGCGCCGGTTTATTCACCCCTCCACTTT. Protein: CASSLAGAPVYSPLHF.